Each of the 3 T cell receptor beta chains below was sequenced from the same sample in a study of cytomegalovirus exposure and HLA in healthy donors. In the PCR, 60 Vbeta and 13 Jbeta primers were used. Libraries were prepared by immunoSEQ multiplex PCR; TCRdb keeps only in-frame clonotypes and omits some of them. The repertoire holds some 150,000 clones, with roughly 78% as singletons. The sequenced sample consisted of PBMCs. These receptor sequences come from a man aged 30-40 years in good health and CMV-seronegative.

The chain links TRBV5-1 to TRBJ2-7; 7 bases agree with TRBD1. The J segment lost 3 bases and the V segment lost 3 bases, leaving 9 bases of the junction unmatched. This CDR3 comprises 15 residues. Germline V gene data show CDR1 as SGHRS and CDR2 as YFSETQ. The CDR3 bases are TGCGCCAGCAGCTCCGGACAGGCTATACACTACGAGCAGTACTTC. Translating gives CASSSGQAIHYEQYF.

The chain couples TRBV5-1 to TRBJ2-2; D is undetermined. This CDR3 has 14 residues. The V gene's germline CDR1 is SGHRS and CDR2 YFSETQ. Between the trimmed V and J ends, which lost 4 bases and 3 bases, there was a span of 10 bases. In DNA form, the CDR3 reads TGCGCCAGCAGCCCGCCCCGCGACACCGGGGAGCTGTTTTTT. It is translated as CASSPPRDTGELFF.

The chain employs TRBV6-4 and TRBJ1-1; D unresolved. Trimming stripped 2 bases from V and 7 bases from J, with 14 bases between. Per the germline V gene, CDR1 is MRHNA and CDR2 is SNTAGT. The CDR3 is 14 amino acids. The CDR3 sequence: CASSDRHGSNEAFF. The CDR3 DNA is TGTGCCAGCAGTGACAGGCACGGGTCGAATGAAGCTTTCTTT.